This is a list of T cell receptor beta chains from one sample in a study of Graves' ophthalmopathy and Graves' hyperthyroidism. TCRdb ran MiXCR on the multiplex PCR reads and lists one entry per CDR3 protein. The sample has 300,000 to 500,000 distinct CDR3 sequences, just over 15% seen once; the top ten hold 5.5% to 7%. Sequencing was carried out using peripheral blood. Every receptor here comes from a woman younger than 30 with stable Graves' hyperthyroidism. The conserved cysteine and the conserved F or W are not part of the CDR3 here. Fields, in order: V gene, J gene, CDR3 protein.

V gene: TRBV15; J gene: TRBJ2-5; CDR3 protein: ATSRGDEETQY
V gene: TRBV12-3/TRBV12-4; J gene: TRBJ2-7; CDR3 protein: ASTLGGLSYEQY
V gene: TRBV11-3; J gene: TRBJ1-6; CDR3 protein: ASSRTYHWDRANSPLH
V gene: TRBV19; J gene: TRBJ1-2; CDR3 protein: ASSWGGASYGYT
V gene: TRBV5-1; J gene: TRBJ2-7; CDR3 protein: ASSLGGGKAYEQY
V gene: TRBV10-3; J gene: TRBJ2-5; CDR3 protein: AISESRPGIFEWETQY
V gene: TRBV27; J gene: TRBJ2-7; CDR3 protein: ASSADGYEQY
V gene: TRBV24-1; J gene: TRBJ2-5; CDR3 protein: ATSSLYQETQY
V gene: TRBV19; J gene: TRBJ1-1; CDR3 protein: ASSEGGEAF
V gene: TRBV24-1; J gene: TRBJ1-2; CDR3 protein: ATSDRTATMVGYT